This T cell receptor (beta chain) stems from a study of T-cell reconstitution after alpha-beta-depleted transplantation in children. To note about this clonotype: The target antigen is unknown.

Looked up from germline, CDR1 is MDHEN and CDR2 is SYDVKM. CDR3 length: 12 residues. V lost 3 bases to trimming and J lost 5 bases, with 7 bases between them. The TCRbeta library incorporated unique molecular identifiers. TCRdb reprocessed the PCR reads via MiXCR and lists one record per CDR3 protein. The table lists roughly 350,000 distinct CDR3 sequences, roughly 17% of them singletons, with around 38% in the top ten. Whole-study findings and limits: For some patients, TCRbeta diversity was high at day 60 because of recipient T cells and thymic progenitors that survived. Once a year had passed after transplant, T-cell counts and diversity came mostly from newly produced T cells. Roughly two months post-transplant, alpha-beta T cells reportedly originated from several hundred graft clones that had expanded.

The chain combines TRBV28 with TRBJ1-2; unclear D gene. Sequenced here: PBMCs, mostly from graft donor cells, sampled 360 days after TCRalphabeta/CD19-depleted stem cell transplant. This sequence was found in a male patient between 2 and 15 years old who had a stem cell transplant for acute lymphoblastic leukemia, so the T cells may come from the graft donor. For the CDR3, the DNA is TGTGCCAGCAGTTTCTCGACGTATGGCTACACCTTC. Protein: CASSFSTYGYTF.